The rows below give T cell receptor beta chains drawn from one sample of a study of blood T cell repertoires in COVID-19. Measured with immunoSEQ multiplex PCR; TCRdb has only the in-frame clones, and not every one. The sample lists 100,000 to 130,000 clones, 84% seen once, with less than 5% in the top ten. The sequencing sample was made of peripheral blood. These TCRs come from a human donor in a cohort sampled during active COVID-19. The CDR3 runs from the conserved cysteine through the conserved F or W. Each record gives: CDR3 protein, CDR3 DNA, J gene, clone size, D gene, V gene. D genes are given only for firm matches. Clone size appears in some rows only: once, few, many, or a class for an expanded clone.

CDR3: CASSPLLPTNNREKLFF; DNA: TGTGCCAGCTCACCACTTCTCCCTACAAACAACAGGGAAAAACTGTTTTTT; J: TRBJ1-4; size: -; D: -; V: TRBV18
CDR3: CASSYQGAAGNTIYF; DNA: TGTGCCAGCAGTTACCAGGGGGCGGCCGGAAACACCATATATTTT; J: TRBJ1-3; size: -; D: TRBD1; V: TRBV6-6
CDR3: CASGLVQGHTGELFF; DNA: TGTGCTAGTGGTTTGGTACAGGGGCACACCGGGGAGCTGTTTTTT; J: TRBJ2-2; size: once; D: TRBD1; V: TRBV12-5
CDR3: CASSDRGGAGSSEQFF; DNA: TGTGCCAGCAGTGATAGAGGGGGGGCAGGGTCGTCTGAGCAGTTCTTC; J: TRBJ2-1; size: once; D: -; V: TRBV6-1
CDR3: CASSQVAGESEQFF; DNA: TGTGCCAGCAGCCAAGTAGCGGGAGAGAGTGAGCAGTTCTTC; J: TRBJ2-1; size: few; D: TRBD2; V: TRBV3-1/TRBV3-2
CDR3: CASTDRDVGGELFF; DNA: TGTGCCAGCACGGACAGGGATGTTGGCGGGGAGCTGTTTTTT; J: TRBJ2-2; size: -; D: TRBD1; V: TRBV2
CDR3: CASSLQGAQETQYF; DNA: TGTGCCAGCAGTTTGCAGGGGGCCCAAGAGACCCAGTACTTC; J: TRBJ2-5; size: -; D: TRBD1; V: TRBV28
CDR3: CASTGLAGSRDTQYF; DNA: TGCGCCAGCACCGGACTAGCGGGAAGTCGTGATACGCAGTATTTT; J: TRBJ2-3; size: -; D: TRBD2; V: TRBV5-1
CDR3: CASSQSTEAFF; DNA: TGTGCCAGCAGCCAGAGCACTGAAGCTTTCTTT; J: TRBJ1-1; size: few; D: -; V: TRBV3-1/TRBV3-2
CDR3: CASSSSDSSYNEQFF; DNA: TGTGCCAGCAGTTCATCCGACAGCTCCTACAATGAGCAGTTCTTC; J: TRBJ2-1; size: -; D: -; V: TRBV27
CDR3: CASSLAQGQGPIMPQHF; DNA: TGTGCCAGCAGCTTAGCGCAGGGACAGGGCCCAATTATGCCCCAGCATTTT; J: TRBJ1-5; size: -; D: TRBD1; V: TRBV7-2
CDR3: CASSSLEVAYNEQFF; DNA: TGTGCCAGCAGCTCCTTAGAGGTAGCCTACAATGAGCAGTTCTTC; J: TRBJ2-1; size: -; D: -; V: TRBV28
CDR3: CASSLTSGRGNEQFF; DNA: TGTGCCAGCTCACTGACTAGCGGGAGAGGTAATGAGCAGTTCTTC; J: TRBJ2-1; size: once; D: TRBD2; V: TRBV18
CDR3: CASRGLLAVYNEQFF; DNA: TGTGCCAGCAGGGGACTATTAGCCGTGTACAATGAGCAGTTCTTC; J: TRBJ2-1; size: -; D: TRBD2; V: TRBV6-5
CDR3: CASSRRGQGRETQYF; DNA: TGTGCCAGTAGTCGACGCGGACAGGGCCGGGAGACCCAGTACTTC; J: TRBJ2-5; size: -; D: TRBD1; V: TRBV19
CDR3: CATRGQRSYEQYF; DNA: TGTGCCACCAGGGGACAGCGCTCCTACGAGCAGTACTTC; J: TRBJ2-7; size: -; D: TRBD1; V: TRBV24-1
CDR3: CASSTRRGTGELFF; DNA: TGTGCCAGCAGCACCCGCCGAGGAACCGGGGAGCTGTTTTTT; J: TRBJ2-2; size: -; D: -; V: TRBV7-8
CDR3: CAWSFDSSGANVLTF; DNA: TGTGCCTGGAGCTTCGACAGCTCTGGGGCCAACGTCCTGACTTTC; J: TRBJ2-6; size: -; D: -; V: TRBV30
CDR3: CASKEGSGANVLTF; DNA: TGTGCCAGCAAGGAGGGCTCTGGGGCCAACGTCCTGACTTTC; J: TRBJ2-6; size: -; D: -; V: TRBV7-3
CDR3: CASSLGLAGFYEQYF; DNA: TGTGCCAGCAGCTTGGGACTAGCGGGCTTCTACGAGCAGTACTTC; J: TRBJ2-7; size: -; D: TRBD2; V: TRBV7-2
CDR3: CASSPRTVLGEKLFF; DNA: TGTGCCAGCAGCCCACGGACAGTCCTGGGGGAAAAACTGTTTTTT; J: TRBJ1-4; size: once; D: -; V: TRBV7-2
CDR3: CASSQDFGTEAFF; DNA: TGCGCCAGCAGCCAAGATTTCGGCACTGAAGCTTTCTTT; J: TRBJ1-1; size: -; D: -; V: TRBV4-1
CDR3: CASSPPRTSGVYNEQFF; DNA: TGTGCCAGCAGTCCCCCCAGGACTAGCGGGGTCTACAATGAGCAGTTCTTC; J: TRBJ2-1; size: -; D: TRBD2; V: TRBV6-2/TRBV6-3
CDR3: CASSTMTGEISGELFF; DNA: TGTGCCAGTAGTACCATGACAGGGGAAATATCCGGGGAGCTGTTTTTT; J: TRBJ2-2; size: -; D: TRBD1; V: TRBV19
CDR3: CASSLRGTEKSPLHF; DNA: TGTGCCAGCAGCTTACGGGGGACAGAGAAATCACCCCTCCACTTT; J: TRBJ1-6; size: -; D: TRBD1; V: TRBV7-9
CDR3: CASSEISGRASEQFF; DNA: TGTGCCAGCAGTGAAATAAGCGGGAGGGCGAGTGAGCAGTTCTTC; J: TRBJ2-1; size: -; D: TRBD2; V: TRBV2
CDR3: CAQPGGSGANVLTF; DNA: TGTGCTCAGCCCGGGGGCTCTGGGGCCAACGTCCTGACTTTC; J: TRBJ2-6; size: -; D: -; V: TRBV30
CDR3: CAWALAGVRYEQFF; DNA: TGTGCCTGGGCACTAGCGGGAGTGAGGTATGAGCAGTTCTTC; J: TRBJ2-1; size: -; D: TRBD2; V: TRBV30
CDR3: CASSLGRSSPEKLFF; DNA: TGTGCCAGCAGCTTGGGTCGGTCCTCACCTGAAAAACTGTTTTTT; J: TRBJ1-4; size: -; D: -; V: TRBV5-6
CDR3: CASSTTIGLNNEQFF; DNA: TGTGCCAGTAGTACGACAATTGGGCTGAACAATGAGCAGTTCTTC; J: TRBJ2-1; size: once; D: -; V: TRBV19
CDR3: CASSQQLKNTEAFF; DNA: TGTGCCAGCAGCCAACAACTAAAGAACACTGAAGCTTTCTTT; J: TRBJ1-1; size: -; D: -; V: TRBV14
CDR3: CAWSLGTIPNEQFF; DNA: TGTGCCTGGAGTTTAGGGACAATCCCAAATGAGCAGTTCTTC; J: TRBJ2-1; size: few; D: -; V: TRBV30